The clone carrying this T cell receptor beta chain has just one count. Its matching antigen is unknown. The data were obtained in a study of cytomegalovirus exposure and HLA in healthy donors. Whole-study context: Genetic ancestry analysis placed under 90% of the 410 or so donors that were genotyped in the Caucasian-associated cluster. Study results and limitations: A later analysis showed that HLA-associated TCR beta chains had undergone more clonal expansion than equally common others.

60 Vbeta and 13 Jbeta primers were used in PCR. Profiling relied on immunoSEQ multiplex PCR, and the TCRdb table lists in-frame clones only, not all of them. The sample has 150,000 to 200,000 clones, around three quarters seen once; the top ten hold around 1.5%. From germline, CDR1 is SGHRS and CDR2 YFSETQ. This CDR3 is built from 15 residues. Unmatched junction bases numbered 5, after V lost 1 base and J lost 4 bases. The source is a man aged 40-55 years in good health and CMV-seronegative. The chain has TRBV5-1 and TRBJ2-5; TRBD2 matches at 9 bases. Sequenced: PBMCs. This CDR3 reads CASSLLAGMGETQYF. The CDR3 DNA is TGCGCCAGCAGCTTGCTAGCGGGAATGGGAGAGACCCAGTACTTC.